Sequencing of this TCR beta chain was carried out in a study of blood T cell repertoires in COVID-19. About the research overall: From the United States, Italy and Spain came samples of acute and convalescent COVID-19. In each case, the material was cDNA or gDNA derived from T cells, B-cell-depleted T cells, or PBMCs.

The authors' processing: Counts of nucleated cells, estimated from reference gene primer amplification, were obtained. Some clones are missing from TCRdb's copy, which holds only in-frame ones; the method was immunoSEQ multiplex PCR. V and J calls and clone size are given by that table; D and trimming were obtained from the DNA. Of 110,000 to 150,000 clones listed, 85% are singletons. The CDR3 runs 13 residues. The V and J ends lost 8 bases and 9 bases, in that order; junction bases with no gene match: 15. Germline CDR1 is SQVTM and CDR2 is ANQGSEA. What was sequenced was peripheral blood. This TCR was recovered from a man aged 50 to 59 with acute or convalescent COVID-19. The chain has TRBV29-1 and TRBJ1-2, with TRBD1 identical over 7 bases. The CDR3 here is CSCWGQLQPRYTF. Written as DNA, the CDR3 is TGCAGCTGTTGGGGACAGCTCCAGCCCCGCTACACCTTC.